Sequencing of this T cell receptor (beta chain) was carried out in a study of T cell repertoires in cytomegalovirus infection. This clonotype showed up just a few times. The antigen remains undetermined. TCRdb reanalysed the reads using MiXCR and keeps one entry per CDR3 protein. The table lists roughly 500,000 distinct CDR3 sequences, 30% to 35% of them singletons. The CDR3 is made up of 16 amino acids. CDR1 LNHDA and CDR2 SQIVND come from the germline V gene (reference sequence). Trimming took off 8 bases at V and 0 bases at J, with 14 bases between the two ends. Study outcomes and limitations: CMV-specific TCR beta clonotypes restricted by HLA-C were the ones dominating the ex vivo response. Accumulated public TCR beta family frequency recognized individuals carrying CMV together with the relevant HLA.

The chain is built from TRBV19 and TRBJ2-6; D is ambiguous. The clonotype comes from a human donor in good health (CMV status not recorded). Some clones in this sample may be carry-over from other donors' samples. Sequencing used cultured PBMCs, obtained from culture after CMV antigen stimulation. CDR3 amino acids: CASLGGRTSGANVLTF. The CDR3, as DNA: TGTGCCAGTCTCGGTGGTAGGACCTCTGGGGCCAACGTCCTGACTTTC. Full variable domain (rest looked up from reference TRBV19 and TRBJ2-6): DGGITQSPKYLFRKEGQNVTLSCEQNLNHDAMYWYRQDPGQGLRLIYYSQIVNDFQKGDIAEGYSVSREKKESFPLTVTSAQKNPTAFYLCASLGGRTSGANVLTFGAGSRLTVL.